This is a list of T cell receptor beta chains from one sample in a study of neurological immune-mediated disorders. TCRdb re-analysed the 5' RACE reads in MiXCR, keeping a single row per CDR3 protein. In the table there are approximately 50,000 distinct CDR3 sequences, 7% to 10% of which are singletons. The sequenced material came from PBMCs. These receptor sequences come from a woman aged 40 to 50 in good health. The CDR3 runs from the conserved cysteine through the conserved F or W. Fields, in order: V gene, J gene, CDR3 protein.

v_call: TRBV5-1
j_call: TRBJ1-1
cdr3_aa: CASGQAQNTEAFF

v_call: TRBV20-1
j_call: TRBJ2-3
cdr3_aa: CSARGPPDTQYF

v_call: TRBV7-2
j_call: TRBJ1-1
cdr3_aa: CASSLGGVMNTEAFF

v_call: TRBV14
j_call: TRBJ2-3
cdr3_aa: CASSPRGLAADTQYF

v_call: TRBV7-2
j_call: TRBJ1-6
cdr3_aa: CASSFNSYNSPLHF

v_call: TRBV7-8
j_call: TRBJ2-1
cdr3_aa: CASSFSGGHEQFF

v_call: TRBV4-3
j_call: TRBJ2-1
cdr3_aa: CASSQMDAGKQFF

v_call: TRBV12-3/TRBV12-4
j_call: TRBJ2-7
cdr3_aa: CASSWHRVEQYF

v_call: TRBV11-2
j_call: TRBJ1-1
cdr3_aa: CASSLVSLPNTEAFF

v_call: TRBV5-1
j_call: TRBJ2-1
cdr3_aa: CASSKSRDSDEQFF

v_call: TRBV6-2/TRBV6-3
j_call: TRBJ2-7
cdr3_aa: CASRGQTRYEQYF

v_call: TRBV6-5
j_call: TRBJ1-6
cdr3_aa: CASSYSITGTGVSPLHF

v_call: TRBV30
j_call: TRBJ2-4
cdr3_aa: CAWGSLAKNIQYF

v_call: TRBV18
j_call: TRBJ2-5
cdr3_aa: CASSPGQEETQYF

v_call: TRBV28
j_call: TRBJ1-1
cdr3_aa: CASSLSVREAFF

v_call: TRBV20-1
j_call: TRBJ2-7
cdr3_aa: CSASRSSYEQYF

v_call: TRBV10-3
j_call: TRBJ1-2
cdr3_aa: CAISVQGADGYTF

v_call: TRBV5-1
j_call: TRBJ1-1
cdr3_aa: CASSWGANTEAFF

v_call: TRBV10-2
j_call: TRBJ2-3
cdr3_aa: CASGGRGPDTQYF

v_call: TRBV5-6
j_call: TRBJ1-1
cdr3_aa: CASSLFGGVGATEAFF

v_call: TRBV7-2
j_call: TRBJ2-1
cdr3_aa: CASRYRVYNEQFF

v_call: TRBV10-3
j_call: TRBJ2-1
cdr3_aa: CAISDGQNEQFF

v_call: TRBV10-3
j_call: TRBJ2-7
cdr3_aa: CAISERGYEQYF

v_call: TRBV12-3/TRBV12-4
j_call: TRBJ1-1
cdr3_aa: CASSYTGMNTEAFF

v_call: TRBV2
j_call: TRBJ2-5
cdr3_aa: CASSGESGGAETQYF

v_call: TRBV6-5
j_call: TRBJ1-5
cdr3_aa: CASRINRGVDQPQHF

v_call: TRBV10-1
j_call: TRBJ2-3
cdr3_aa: CASSEAQRGYTDTQYF

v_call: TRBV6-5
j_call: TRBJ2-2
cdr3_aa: CASSRRYFGELFF

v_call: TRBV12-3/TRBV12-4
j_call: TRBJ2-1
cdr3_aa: CASSPAAKYNEQFF

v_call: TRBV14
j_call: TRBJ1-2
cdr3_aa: CASSHGDYGDYGYTF

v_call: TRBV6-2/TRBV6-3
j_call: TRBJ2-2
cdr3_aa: CASSDLEGAGELFF

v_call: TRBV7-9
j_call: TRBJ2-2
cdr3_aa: CASSPGTGDFGGELFF

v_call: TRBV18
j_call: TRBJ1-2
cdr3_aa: CASSQSAGVNYGYTF

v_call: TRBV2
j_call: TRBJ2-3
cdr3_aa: CASIGRDRDTQYF

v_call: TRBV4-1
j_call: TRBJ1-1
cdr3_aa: CASSQGGREAFF

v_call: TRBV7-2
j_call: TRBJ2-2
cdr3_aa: CASGIYTGELFF

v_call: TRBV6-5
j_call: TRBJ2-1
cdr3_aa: CASSFGTSGRSSYNEQFF

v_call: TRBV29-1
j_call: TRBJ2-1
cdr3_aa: CSVESYELGGEQFF

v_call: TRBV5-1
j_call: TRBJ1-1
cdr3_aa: CASSLVGMATEAFF

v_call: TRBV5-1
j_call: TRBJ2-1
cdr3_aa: CASSLAPLASGDNEQFF

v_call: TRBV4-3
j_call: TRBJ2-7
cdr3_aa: CASSQDWLAPTYEQYF

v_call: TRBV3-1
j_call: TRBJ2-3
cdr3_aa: CASSQDRQGGNTQYF

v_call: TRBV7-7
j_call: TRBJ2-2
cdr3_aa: CASSLSNTGELFF

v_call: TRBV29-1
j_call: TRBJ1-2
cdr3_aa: CSASPGGTANYGYTF

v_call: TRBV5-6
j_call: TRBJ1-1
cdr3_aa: CASTRDAREAFF

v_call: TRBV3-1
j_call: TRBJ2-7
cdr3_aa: CASSLDRGQYEQYF

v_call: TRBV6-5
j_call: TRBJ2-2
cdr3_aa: CASSYNVGRTGELFF

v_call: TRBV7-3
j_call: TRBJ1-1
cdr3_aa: CASSLQKNTEAFF

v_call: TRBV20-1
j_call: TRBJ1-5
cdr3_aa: CSAPRGQGTDQPQHF